The TCR beta chain under discussion was sequenced for a study of cytomegalovirus exposure and HLA in healthy donors. About the research overall: Tens of millions of unique TCR sequences came from HLA-typed donors in an early release. Study results and caveats: The study had only CMV serostatus as immune exposure information. Later analysis associated a missense DCLRE1C variant with TCR beta V- and J-gene trimming.

As regards this clone: Its matching antigen is unknown.

Researchers ran the PCR with 60 Vbeta and 13 Jbeta primers. Produced via immunoSEQ multiplex PCR; TCRdb's table is partial and in-frame only. The table has about 87,000 clones, 74% seen once; the top ten hold under 25%. The length of the CDR3 is 13 residues. Unmatched junction bases numbered 4, after V lost 6 bases and J lost 3 bases. The germline CDR1 and CDR2 sequences are SNHLY and FYNNEI. This clonotype was sampled from a man aged 25-45 years in good health and CMV-seropositive. The chain couples TRBV2 to TRBJ2-5; 7 bases are a match to TRBD2. The sample taken for sequencing was PBMCs. CDR3 DNA sequence: TGTGCCAGCAGGTCGGGGGGAAAAGAGACCCAGTACTTC. Translating it yields CASRSGGKETQYF.